This T cell receptor beta chain was found in a study of cytotoxic CD8 clonotypes in ibrutinib-treated CLL. The repertoire was sequenced with immunoSEQ multiplex PCR; TCRdb's copy has only in-frame clones and lacks some. Altogether 58,000 or so clones are present, approximately 57% being singletons, with the ten largest covering roughly 14%. The CDR3 spans 11 residues. Germline assignment: CDR1 SGHAT and CDR2 FQNNGV. V was clipped by 9 bases and J by 0 bases, with 5 bases between them. The V gene is TRBV11-2, the J gene TRBJ2-5; D is undetermined. The input for sequencing was PBMCs, taken after 12 months of ibrutinib treatment. This TCR was sampled from a human donor with chronic lymphocytic leukemia. DNA of the CDR3: TGTGCCAGTCTCGACCAAGAGACCCAGTACTTC. Its translation is CASLDQETQYF.